This T cell receptor (beta chain) was retrieved from a study of shared clonotypes between healthy human individuals. Study as a whole: For every donor, three CD4 naive, three CD4 memory, two CD8 naive and one CD8 memory plates were used.

The CDR3 is made up of 14 amino acids. The V and J ends lost 7 bases and 3 bases, in that order; junction bases with no gene match: 3. Germline CDR1 and CDR2: MNHEY and SMNVEV (reference sequence). Selected positively for CCR7 and CD45RO-negative, naive CD8 cells excluded terminally differentiated effector memory CD45RA+ cells. Measured with immunoSEQ multiplex PCR; TCRdb has only the in-frame clones, and not every one. There are 2 million to 2.5 million clones in the sample; approximately 94% occur only once, and 0.9% to 1.3% lies in the top ten. This rearrangement joins TRBV27 to TRBJ1-4; 9 bases map to TRBD1. The clonotype originates from a man younger than 35 in good health. Sequencing was carried out using naive CD8+ T cells sorted from blood. In DNA form, the CDR3 reads TGTGCCAGCACGACAGGGGGGGCTAATGAAAAACTGTTTTTT. It translates to CASTTGGANEKLFF.